The 20 T cell receptor beta chains reported below all come from one sample, sequenced in a study of Graves' ophthalmopathy and Graves' hyperthyroidism. RNA transcripts provided the template for amplifying TCR beta CDR3 regions. HTBI-primed RT-PCR formed the first round, and a multiplex PCR formed the second. TCRdb recomputed calls from the multiplex PCR reads with MiXCR, one row per CDR3 protein. The table records more than 1,000,000 distinct CDR3 sequences, roughly 35% of them present only once. Sample: peripheral blood or thyroid tissue (not recorded which). The source is an adult man with Graves' hyperthyroidism.

This clonotype was seen repeatedly, ten times or more. The genes are TRBV14 and TRBJ1-5; TRBD1 agrees at 7 bases. Germline CDR1 is SGHDN and CDR2 is FVKESK. Losses at the gene ends were 7 bases for V and 0 bases for J; bases not matched to a gene: 15. The CDR3 consists of 18 residues. This CDR3 is CASILRGLRVDSNQPQHF. The CDR3 coding sequence is TGTGCCAGCATCTTAAGGGGGCTCAGGGTGGATAGCAATCAGCCCCAGCATTTT.

This clonotype was seen ten or more times. The chain recombines TRBV2 with TRBJ2-5; D gene uncertain. V was clipped by 7 bases and J by 5 bases, with 14 bases between them. This CDR3 has 13 amino acids. Per the germline V gene, CDR1 is SNHLY and CDR2 is FYNNEI. The CDR3 DNA reads as TGTGCCAGCACGGGCCTCGAGGTCGAGACCCAGTACTTC. Protein sequence: CASTGLEVETQYF.

The genes are TRBV28 and TRBJ1-6; no definite D call. The CDR3 runs to 14 residues. Germline-derived CDR1 and CDR2 are MDHEN and SYDVKM. V was trimmed by 2 bases and J by 7 bases, leaving 9 bases between them. The CDR3 reads CASSLIQQNSPLHF. CDR3 nucleotide sequence: TGTGCCAGCAGTTTAATACAGCAAAATTCACCCCTCCACTTT.

As regards this clonotype: An end of the junction differs from the germline gene, which may be a read error. This rearrangement joins TRBV4-1 to TRBJ1-1; no definite D call. From germline, CDR1 is MGHRA and CDR2 YSYEKL. This CDR3 comprises 14 residues. CDR3 protein: CASSQDLANTEAFF. DNA of the CDR3: TGTGCCAGCAGCCAAGATCTAGCGAACACTGAAGCTTTCTTT.

This clonotype was detected ten times or more. The chain is built from TRBV7-9 and TRBJ1-2, with 8 positions matching TRBD1. Trimming took 5 bases from V and 4 from J; bases not matched to a gene: 3. Looked up from germline, CDR1 is SEHNR and CDR2 is FQNEAQ (reference sequence). The CDR3 spans 13 residues. CDR3 sequence: CASSHTGGYGYTF. The CDR3, as DNA: TGTGCCAGCAGCCATACAGGGGGCTATGGCTACACCTTC.

The table lists this clonotype with a few counts. DNA of the CDR3: TGTGCCAGCAGACGGGAGGGCACCGGGGAGCTGTTTTTT. It specifies CASRREGTGELFF. The genes are TRBV6-4 and TRBJ2-2, with 8 bases fitting TRBD2. This CDR3 has 13 residues. Germline V gene data show CDR1 as MRHNA and CDR2 as SNTAGT. J gave up 4 bases and V 6 bases, and 1 base lay outside the gene matches.

This sequence joins TRBV28 and TRBJ2-5; weak D call: TRBD1 (7 bases). The CDR3 length is 15 residues. CDR1 is MDHEN and CDR2 is SYDVKM in the germline V gene. V dropped 3 bases and J dropped 1 base, with 12 bases sitting between them. CDR3 nucleotide sequence: TGTGCCAGCAGTTTTGCAGGGGGAGGCCAAGAGACCCAGTACTTC. Its protein is CASSFAGGGQETQYF. Full variable domain (remainder filled in from reference TRBV28 and TRBJ2-5): DVKVTQSSRYLVKRTGEKVFLECVQDMDHENMFWYRQDPGLGLRLIYFSYDVKMKEKGDIPEGYSVSREKKERFSLILESASTNQTSMYLCASSFAGGGQETQYFGPGTRLLVL.

Worth noting for this clonotype: One junction end does not reproduce the germline sequence, and a read error may be involved. This chain uses TRBV10-3 with TRBJ1-4; D is ambiguous. This CDR3 contains 15 residues. Germline V gene sequence: CDR1 ENHRY, CDR2 SYGVKD. The CDR3 protein is CAISESGVLNEKLLF. The CDR3 DNA is TGTGCCATCAGTGAGTCCGGGGTTCTTAATGAAAAACTGCTTTTT.

The rearrangement joins TRBV10-3 to TRBJ1-5; TRBD1 matches at 7 bases. The CDR3 is made up of 14 amino acids. Trimming removed 5 bases from V and 5 bases from J; junction bases left unmatched: 6. CDR1 and CDR2 (germline): ENHRY, SYGVKD. DNA of the CDR3: TGTGCCATCAGTTGGGACAGCGAAGATCAGCCCCAGCATTTT. Translated, it gives CAISWDSEDQPQHF.

Points on this clonotype: It may be a read error: a sequence one base away is much more abundant. The chain employs TRBV11-2 and TRBJ2-7, with D possibly TRBD2 on 6 matching bases. The CDR3 extends over 16 amino acids. With 4 bases removed from V and 1 base from J, the gap between germline ends came to 17 bases. Germline loops: CDR1 SGHAT, CDR2 FQNNGV. DNA for the CDR3: TGTGCCAGCAGCTGGCCCGGGACTGAGGGTTCCTACGAGCAGTACTTC. Amino acids: CASSWPGTEGSYEQYF. The full variable domain, in which reference TRBV11-2 and TRBJ2-7 provide the parts outside the CDR3, is EAGVAQSPRYKIIEKRQSVAFWCNPISGHATLYWYQQILGQGPKLLIQFQNNGVVDDSQLPKDRFSAERLKGVDSTLKIQPAKLEDSAVYLCASSWPGTEGSYEQYFGPGTRLTVT.

The chain recombines TRBV6-5 with TRBJ1-5; maybe TRBD1 (5 bases). V was pared by 0 bases and J by 6 bases, with 15 bases between. The length of the CDR3 is 16 residues. The germline CDR1 and CDR2 sequences are MNHEY and SVGAGI. CDR3 nucleotides: TGTGCCAGCAGTTACTCCCCTCCGGGGGTAGGTCAGCCCCAGCATTTT. It translates to CASSYSPPGVGQPQHF.

The chain employs TRBV5-8 and TRBJ2-7, with a weak D call TRBD2 (6 bases). Per germline, CDR1 SGHTS and CDR2 YDEGEE. Trimming removed 4 bases from V and 3 bases from J, with 14 bases in between. There are 14 residues in the CDR3. Written as DNA, the CDR3 is TGTGCCAGCAGCGCTGGTGGAGGGCTCTACGAGCAGTACTTC. Residues: CASSAGGGLYEQYF.

At least ten counts were recorded for this clonotype. V and J are TRBV5-1 and TRBJ1-5; D is possibly TRBD1 (5 bases). The CDR3 sequence is 14 residues long. The V gene lost 4 bases and the J gene lost 11 bases, with 19 bases spanning the gap. Germline V gene data show CDR1 as SGHRS and CDR2 as YFSETQ. The CDR3 spells CASSPGTDWGSQHF. The CDR3 DNA reads as TGCGCCAGCAGCCCCGGGACGGACTGGGGGTCCCAGCATTTT.

At least ten counts were recorded for this clonotype. The chain employs TRBV30 and TRBJ1-2; possibly TRBD1 for D (5 bases). Trimming removed 3 bases at V and 4 bases at J, with 6 bases between. The CDR3 covers 11 residues. CDR1 is GTSNPN, CDR2 SVGIG, per germline (reference sequence). DNA for the CDR3: TGTGCCTGGAGGACAGTCTATGGCTACACCTTC. It codes for CAWRTVYGYTF.

This chain joins TRBV10-3 and TRBJ1-5; D unresolved. V was shortened by 5 bases and J by 5 bases, with 19 bases between the two germline ends. This CDR3 region has 16 residues. Germline CDR1 and CDR2: ENHRY and SYGVKD. CDR3 sequence: CAISYLTVHLDQPQHF. The CDR3 region has the DNA TGTGCCATCAGTTATCTTACGGTCCATCTGGATCAGCCCCAGCATTTT.

This chain links TRBV15 with TRBJ1-5; D uncertain. Germline lookup yields CDR1 LNHNV and CDR2 YYDKDF (reference sequence). The CDR3 has 14 residues. With 7 bases removed from V and 4 bases from J, the gap between germline ends came to 14 bases. The CDR3 coding sequence is TGTGCCACCACCCCGTTGGCGCATAATCAGCCCCAGCATTTT. Translation: CATTPLAHNQPQHF.

This clonotype was observed a few times. In nucleotides, the CDR3 is TGTGCCAGCGGAGGGGACAGCGGCTACGAGCAGTACTTC. This codes for CASGGDSGYEQYF. The J gene is TRBJ2-7, the V gene TRBV12-3 or TRBV12-4; a possible D gene is TRBD1 (7 bases). This CDR3 comprises 13 residues. V lost 8 bases, J lost 3 bases, and 14 bases lay in between.

The chain joins TRBV7-2 to TRBJ2-6; 11 nucleotides align to TRBD2. Germline assignment: CDR1 SGHTA and CDR2 FQGNSA. The trim removed 5 bases at V and 4 bases at J, leaving 13 bases unmatched. The CDR3 has 19 residues. The CDR3 DNA reads TGTGCCAGCAGCACCACCGGGACTAGCGGAGCCTCCGGGGCCAACGTCCTGACTTTC. Translated, it gives CASSTTGTSGASGANVLTF. Together with reference TRBV7-2 and TRBJ2-6, the CDR3 gives the full variable domain: GAGVSQSPSNKVTEKGKDVELRCDPISGHTALYWYRQSLGQGLEFLIYFQGNSAPDKSGLPSDRFSAERTGGSVSTLTIQRTQQEDSAVYLCASSTTGTSGASGANVLTFGAGSRLTVL.

The chain couples TRBV12-3 or TRBV12-4 to TRBJ1-5; 8 positions agree with TRBD1. The junction had 7 bases not matched to a gene; V was cut back by 6 bases and J by 6 bases. The CDR3 consists of 14 residues. The CDR3 here is CASRSDRGGQPQHF. The CDR3 region has the DNA TGTGCCAGCAGGAGCGACAGGGGTGGTCAGCCCCAGCATTTT.

This clonotype was seen only a few times. The V gene is TRBV3-1, the J gene TRBJ1-1, with TRBD1 matching over 7 bases. Germline V lookup: CDR1 LGHDT, CDR2 YNNKEL (reference sequence). V dropped 4 bases and J dropped 8; count of bases not matched to a gene: 4. The CDR3 consists of 12 residues. In DNA form, the CDR3 reads TGTGCCAGCAGCCCAGCGACAGGGGAAGCTTTCTTT. Translation: CASSPATGEAFF. Full variable domain (rest looked up from reference TRBV3-1 and TRBJ1-1): DTAVSQTPKYLVTQMGNDKSIKCEQNLGHDTMYWYKQDSKKFLKIMFSYNNKELIINETVPNRFSPKSPDKAHLNLHINSLELGDSAVYFCASSPATGEAFFGQGTRLTVV.